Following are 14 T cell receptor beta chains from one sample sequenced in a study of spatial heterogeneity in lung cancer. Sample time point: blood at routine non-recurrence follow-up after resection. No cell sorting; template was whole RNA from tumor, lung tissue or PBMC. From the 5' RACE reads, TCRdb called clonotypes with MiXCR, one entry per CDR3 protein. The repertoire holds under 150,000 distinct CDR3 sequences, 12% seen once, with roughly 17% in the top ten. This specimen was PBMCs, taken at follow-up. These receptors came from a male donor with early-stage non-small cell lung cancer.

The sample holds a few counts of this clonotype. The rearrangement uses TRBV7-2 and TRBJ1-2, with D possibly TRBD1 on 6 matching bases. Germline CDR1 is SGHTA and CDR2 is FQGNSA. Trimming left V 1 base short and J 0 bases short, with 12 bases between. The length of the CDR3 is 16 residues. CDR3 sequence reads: CASSLEIGTPNYGYTF. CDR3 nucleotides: TGTGCCAGCAGCTTAGAGATTGGGACACCTAACTATGGCTACACCTTC.

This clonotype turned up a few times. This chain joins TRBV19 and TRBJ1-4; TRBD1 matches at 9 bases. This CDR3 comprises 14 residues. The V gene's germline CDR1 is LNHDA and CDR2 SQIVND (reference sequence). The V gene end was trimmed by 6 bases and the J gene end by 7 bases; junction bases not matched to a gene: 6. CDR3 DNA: TGTGCCAGTAGCCCGGGACAGGGTCTTGAAAAACTGTTTTTT. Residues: CASSPGQGLEKLFF.

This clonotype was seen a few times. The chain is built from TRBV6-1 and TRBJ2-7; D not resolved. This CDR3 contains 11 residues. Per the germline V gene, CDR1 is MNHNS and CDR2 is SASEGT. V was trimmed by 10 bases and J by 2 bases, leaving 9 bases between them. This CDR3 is CATALTYEQYF. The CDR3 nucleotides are TGTGCCACCGCCCTCACCTACGAGCAGTACTTC.

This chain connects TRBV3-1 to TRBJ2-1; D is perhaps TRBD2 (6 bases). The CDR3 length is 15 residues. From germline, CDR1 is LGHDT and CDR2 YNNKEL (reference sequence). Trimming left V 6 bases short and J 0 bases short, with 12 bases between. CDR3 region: CASSKGGASYNEQFF. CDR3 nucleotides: TGTGCCAGCAGTAAAGGAGGGGCCTCCTACAATGAGCAGTTCTTC.

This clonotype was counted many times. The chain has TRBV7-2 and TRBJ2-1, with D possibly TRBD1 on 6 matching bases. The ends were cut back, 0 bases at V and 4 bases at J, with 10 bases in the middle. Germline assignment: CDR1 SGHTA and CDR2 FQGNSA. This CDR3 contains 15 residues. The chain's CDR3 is CASSLAGGPYNEQFF. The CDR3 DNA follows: TGTGCCAGCAGCTTAGCAGGGGGTCCATACAATGAGCAGTTCTTC.

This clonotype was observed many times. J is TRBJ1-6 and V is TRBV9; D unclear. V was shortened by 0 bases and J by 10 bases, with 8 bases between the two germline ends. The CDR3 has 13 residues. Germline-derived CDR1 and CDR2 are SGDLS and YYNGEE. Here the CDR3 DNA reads TGTGCCAGCAGCGTAGGAGAAATCTCACCCCTCCACTTT. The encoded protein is CASSVGEISPLHF.

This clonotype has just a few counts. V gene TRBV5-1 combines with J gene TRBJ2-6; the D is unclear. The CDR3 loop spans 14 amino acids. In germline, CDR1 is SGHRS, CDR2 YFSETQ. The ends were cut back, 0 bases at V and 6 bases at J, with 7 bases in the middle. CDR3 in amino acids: CASSLEPEANVLTF. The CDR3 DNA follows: TGCGCCAGCAGCTTGGAACCGGAGGCCAACGTCCTGACTTTC.

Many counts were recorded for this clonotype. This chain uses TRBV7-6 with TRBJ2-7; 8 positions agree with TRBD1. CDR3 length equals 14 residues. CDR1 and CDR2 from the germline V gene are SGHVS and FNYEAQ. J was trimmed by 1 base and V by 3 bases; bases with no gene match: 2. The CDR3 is CASSLRQGSYEQYF. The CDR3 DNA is TGTGCCAGCAGCTTGCGACAGGGGTCCTACGAGCAGTACTTC.

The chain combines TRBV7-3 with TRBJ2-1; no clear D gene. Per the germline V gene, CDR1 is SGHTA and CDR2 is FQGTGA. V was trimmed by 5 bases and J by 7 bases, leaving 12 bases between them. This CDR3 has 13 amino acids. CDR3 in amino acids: CASSRVIGNEQFF. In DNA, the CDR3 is TGTGCCAGCAGCCGTGTTATCGGGAATGAGCAGTTCTTC.

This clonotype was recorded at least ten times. The CDR3 loop is CASSLKRLALGNEQFF. CDR3 coding DNA: TGTGCCAGCAGTTTAAAGAGACTAGCTCTTGGAAATGAGCAGTTCTTC. This chain connects TRBV28 to TRBJ2-1; 7 positions match TRBD2. Trimming took 2 bases from V and 7 from J; bases not matched to a gene: 11. CDR3 size: 16 residues. Germline CDR1 is MDHEN and CDR2 is SYDVKM.

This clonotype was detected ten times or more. CDR3 nucleotide sequence: TGTGCCAGCAGCTTGTTCCGAGGGGCTGGGGCCAACGTCCTGACTTTC. It encodes CASSLFRGAGANVLTF. The rearrangement joins TRBV5-6 to TRBJ2-6, with D perhaps matching TRBD1 or TRBD2 (5 bases each). CDR1 and CDR2 from the germline V gene are SGHDT and YYEEEE. The CDR3 sequence is 16 residues long. The V end lost 1 base, the J end lost 2 bases, and 10 bases lay between the germline ends.

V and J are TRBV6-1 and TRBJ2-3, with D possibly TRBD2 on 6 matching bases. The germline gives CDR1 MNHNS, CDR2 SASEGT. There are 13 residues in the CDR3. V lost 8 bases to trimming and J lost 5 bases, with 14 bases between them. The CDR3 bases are TGTGCCAGCGGCCCGGCGGGGCAAGATACGCAGTATTTT. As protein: CASGPAGQDTQYF.

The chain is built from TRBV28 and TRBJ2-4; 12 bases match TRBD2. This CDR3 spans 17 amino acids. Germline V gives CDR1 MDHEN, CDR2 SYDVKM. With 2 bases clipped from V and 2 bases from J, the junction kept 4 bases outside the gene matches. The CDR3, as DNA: TGTGCCAGCAGTTTACTAGGGACTAGCGGGCCCAAAAACATTCAGTACTTC. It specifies CASSLLGTSGPKNIQYF.

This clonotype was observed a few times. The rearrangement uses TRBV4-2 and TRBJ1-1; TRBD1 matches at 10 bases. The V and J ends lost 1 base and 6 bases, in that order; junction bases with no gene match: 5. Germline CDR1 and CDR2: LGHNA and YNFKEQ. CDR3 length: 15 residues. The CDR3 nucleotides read TGTGCCAGCAGCCAAGGACAGGGGGCCTCGTCTGAAGCTTTCTTT. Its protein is CASSQGQGASSEAFF.